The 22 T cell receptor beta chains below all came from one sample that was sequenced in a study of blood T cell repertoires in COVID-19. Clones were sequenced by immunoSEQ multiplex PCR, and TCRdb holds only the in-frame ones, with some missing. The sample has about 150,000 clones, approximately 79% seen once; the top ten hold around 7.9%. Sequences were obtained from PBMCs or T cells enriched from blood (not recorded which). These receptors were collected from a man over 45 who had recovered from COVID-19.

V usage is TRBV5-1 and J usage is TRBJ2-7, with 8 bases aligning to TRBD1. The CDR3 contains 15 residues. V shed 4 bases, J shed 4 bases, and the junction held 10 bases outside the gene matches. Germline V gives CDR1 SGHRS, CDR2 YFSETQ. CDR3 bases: TGCGCCAGCAGCCAATCGACAGGGGATCCGTACGAGCAGTACTTC. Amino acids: CASSQSTGDPYEQYF.

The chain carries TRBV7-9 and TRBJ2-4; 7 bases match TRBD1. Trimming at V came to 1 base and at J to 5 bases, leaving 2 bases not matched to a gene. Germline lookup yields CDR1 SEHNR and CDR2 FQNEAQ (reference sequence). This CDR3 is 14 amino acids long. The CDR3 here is CASSLGDRENIQYF. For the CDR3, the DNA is TGTGCCAGCAGCTTAGGTGACAGGGAAAACATTCAGTACTTC.

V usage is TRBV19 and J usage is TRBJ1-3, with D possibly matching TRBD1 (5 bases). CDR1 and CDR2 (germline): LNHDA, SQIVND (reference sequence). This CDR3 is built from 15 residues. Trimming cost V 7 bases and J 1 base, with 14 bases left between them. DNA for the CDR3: TGTGCCAGTACTGGTCCTGGACAATCTGGAAACACCATATATTTT. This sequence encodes CASTGPGQSGNTIYF. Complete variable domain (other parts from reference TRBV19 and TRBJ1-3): DGGITQSPKYLFRKEGQNVTLSCEQNLNHDAMYWYRQDPGQGLRLIYYSQIVNDFQKGDIAEGYSVSREKKESFPLTVTSAQKNPTAFYLCASTGPGQSGNTIYFGEGSWLTVV.

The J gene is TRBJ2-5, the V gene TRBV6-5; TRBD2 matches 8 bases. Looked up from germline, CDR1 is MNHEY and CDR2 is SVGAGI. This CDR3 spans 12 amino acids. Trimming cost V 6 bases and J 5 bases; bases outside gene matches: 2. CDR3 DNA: TGTGCCAGCAGAGCGGGGGTGGAGACCCAGTACTTC. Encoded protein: CASRAGVETQYF.

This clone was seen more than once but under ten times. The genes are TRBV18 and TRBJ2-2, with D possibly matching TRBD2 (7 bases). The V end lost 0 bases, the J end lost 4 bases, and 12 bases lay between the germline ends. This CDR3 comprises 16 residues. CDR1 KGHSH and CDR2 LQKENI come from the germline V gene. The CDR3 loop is CASSPPGGQVTGELFF. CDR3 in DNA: TGTGCCAGCTCACCACCCGGGGGGCAGGTCACCGGGGAGCTGTTTTTT.

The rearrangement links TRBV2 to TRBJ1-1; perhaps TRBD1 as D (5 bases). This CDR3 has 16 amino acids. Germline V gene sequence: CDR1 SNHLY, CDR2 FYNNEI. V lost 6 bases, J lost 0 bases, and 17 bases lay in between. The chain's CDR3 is CASRPGTAVMNTEAFF. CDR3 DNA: TGTGCCAGCAGACCCGGGACTGCCGTTATGAACACTGAAGCTTTCTTT.

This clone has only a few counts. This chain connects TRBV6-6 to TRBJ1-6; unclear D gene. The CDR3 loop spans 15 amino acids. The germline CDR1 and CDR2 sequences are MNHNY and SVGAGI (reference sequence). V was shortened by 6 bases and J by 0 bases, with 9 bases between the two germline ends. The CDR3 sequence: CASREQSSYNSPLHF. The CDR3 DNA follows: TGTGCCAGCAGAGAACAGAGCTCCTATAATTCACCCCTCCACTTT.

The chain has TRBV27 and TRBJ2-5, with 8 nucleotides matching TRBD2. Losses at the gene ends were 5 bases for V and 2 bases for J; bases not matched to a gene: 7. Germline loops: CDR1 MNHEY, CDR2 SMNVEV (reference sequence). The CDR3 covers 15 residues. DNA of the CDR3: TGTGCCAGCAGTAGGACTAGCTCCTTTCAAGAGACCCAGTACTTC. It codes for CASSRTSSFQETQYF.

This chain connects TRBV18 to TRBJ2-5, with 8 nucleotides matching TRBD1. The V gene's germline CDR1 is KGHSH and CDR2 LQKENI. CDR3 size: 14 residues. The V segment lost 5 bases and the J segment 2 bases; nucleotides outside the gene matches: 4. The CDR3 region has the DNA TGTGCCAGCTCATATACAGGGGGGCAAGAGACCCAGTACTTC. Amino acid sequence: CASSYTGGQETQYF. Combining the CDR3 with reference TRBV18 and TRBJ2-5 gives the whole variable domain NAGVMQNPRHLVRRRGQEARLRCSPMKGHSHVYWYRQLPEEGLKFMVYLQKENIIDESGMPKERFSAEFPKEGPSILRIQQVVRGDSAAYFCASSYTGGQETQYFGPGTRLLVL.

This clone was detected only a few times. The CDR3 loop reads CASRRPGTEAEAFF. CDR3 sequence (DNA): TGCGCCAGCAGACGACCGGGAACGGAGGCCGAAGCTTTCTTT. The chain has TRBV4-1 and TRBJ1-1; the D is unclear. This CDR3 is 14 amino acids long. Germline values: CDR1 MGHRA, CDR2 YSYEKL. V was cut by 6 bases and J by 8 bases, with 19 bases left in between.

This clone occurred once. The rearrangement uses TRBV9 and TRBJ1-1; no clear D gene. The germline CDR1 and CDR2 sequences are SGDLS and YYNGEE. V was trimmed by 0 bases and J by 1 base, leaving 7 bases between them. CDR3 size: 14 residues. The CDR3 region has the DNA TGTGCCAGCAGCGTAGTCGAGGGGAACACTGAAGCTTTCTTT. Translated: CASSVVEGNTEAFF.

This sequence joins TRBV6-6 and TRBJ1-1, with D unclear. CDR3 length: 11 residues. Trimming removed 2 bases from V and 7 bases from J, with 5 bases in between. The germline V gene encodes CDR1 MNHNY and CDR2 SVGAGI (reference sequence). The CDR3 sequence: CASSYDSEAFF. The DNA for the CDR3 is TGTGCCAGCAGTTACGATAGTGAAGCTTTCTTT.

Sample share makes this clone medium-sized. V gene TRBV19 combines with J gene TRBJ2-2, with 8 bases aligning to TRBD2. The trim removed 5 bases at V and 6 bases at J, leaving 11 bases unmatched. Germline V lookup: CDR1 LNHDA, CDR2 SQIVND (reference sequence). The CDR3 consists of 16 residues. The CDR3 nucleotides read TGTGCCAGTAGTCGCCGGGGGGGTTTATATGCCGGGGAGCTGTTTTTT. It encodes CASSRRGGLYAGELFF. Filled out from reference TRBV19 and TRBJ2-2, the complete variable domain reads DGGITQSPKYLFRKEGQNVTLSCEQNLNHDAMYWYRQDPGQGLRLIYYSQIVNDFQKGDIAEGYSVSREKKESFPLTVTSAQKNPTAFYLCASSRRGGLYAGELFFGEGSRLTVL.

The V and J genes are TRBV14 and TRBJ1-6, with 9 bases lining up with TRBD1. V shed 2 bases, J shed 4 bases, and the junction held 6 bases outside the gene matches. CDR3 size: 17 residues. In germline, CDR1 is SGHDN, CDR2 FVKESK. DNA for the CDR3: TGTGCCAGCAGCCAACTTTCGGGACAGGGATATAATTCACCCCTCCACTTT. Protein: CASSQLSGQGYNSPLHF.

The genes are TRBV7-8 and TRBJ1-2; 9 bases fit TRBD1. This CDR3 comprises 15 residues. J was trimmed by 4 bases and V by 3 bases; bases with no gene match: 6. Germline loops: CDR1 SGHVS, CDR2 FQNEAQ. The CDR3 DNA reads TGTGCCAGCAGCTTCCGGGACAGGGCGTCCTATGGCTACACCTTC. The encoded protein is CASSFRDRASYGYTF.

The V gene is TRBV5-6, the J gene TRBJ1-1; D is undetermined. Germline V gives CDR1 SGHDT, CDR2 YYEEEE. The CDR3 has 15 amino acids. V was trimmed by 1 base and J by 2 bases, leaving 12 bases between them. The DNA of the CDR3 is TGTGCCAGCAGCTTGCCCTTTACAGTTAACACTGAAGCTTTCTTT. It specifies CASSLPFTVNTEAFF.

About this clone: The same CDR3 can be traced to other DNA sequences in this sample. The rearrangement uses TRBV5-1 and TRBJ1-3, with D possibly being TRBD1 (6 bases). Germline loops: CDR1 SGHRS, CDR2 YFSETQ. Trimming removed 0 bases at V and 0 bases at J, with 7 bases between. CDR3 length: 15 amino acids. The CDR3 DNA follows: TGCGCCAGCAGCTTGGCAGGGGCCTCTGGAAACACCATATATTTT. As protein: CASSLAGASGNTIYF.

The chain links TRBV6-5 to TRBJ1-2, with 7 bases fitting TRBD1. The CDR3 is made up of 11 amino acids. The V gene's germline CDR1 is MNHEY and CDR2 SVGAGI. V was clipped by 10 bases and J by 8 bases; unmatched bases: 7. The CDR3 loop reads CATHQGGGYTF. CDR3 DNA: TGTGCCACCCACCAGGGGGGCGGCTACACCTTC.

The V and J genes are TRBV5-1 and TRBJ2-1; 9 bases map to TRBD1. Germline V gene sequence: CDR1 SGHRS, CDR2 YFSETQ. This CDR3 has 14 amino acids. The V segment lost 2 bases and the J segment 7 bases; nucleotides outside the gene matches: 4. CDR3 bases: TGCGCCAGCAGCTTTGGACAGGGGTATAATGAGCAGTTCTTC. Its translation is CASSFGQGYNEQFF.

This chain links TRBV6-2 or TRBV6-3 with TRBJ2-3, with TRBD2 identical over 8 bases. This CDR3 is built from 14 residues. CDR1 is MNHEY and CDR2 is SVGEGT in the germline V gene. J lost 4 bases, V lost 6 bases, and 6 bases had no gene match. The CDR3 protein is CASSPGGVADTQYF. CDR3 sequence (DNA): TGTGCCAGCAGCCCCGGGGGGGTCGCAGATACGCAGTATTTT.

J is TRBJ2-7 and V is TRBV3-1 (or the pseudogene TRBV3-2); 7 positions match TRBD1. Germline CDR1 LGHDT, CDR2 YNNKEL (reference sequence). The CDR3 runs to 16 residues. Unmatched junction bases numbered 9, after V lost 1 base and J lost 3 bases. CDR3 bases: TGTGCCAGCAGCCAAGGCGGTAAGGGGGCCGACTACGAGCAGTACTTC. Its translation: CASSQGGKGADYEQYF.

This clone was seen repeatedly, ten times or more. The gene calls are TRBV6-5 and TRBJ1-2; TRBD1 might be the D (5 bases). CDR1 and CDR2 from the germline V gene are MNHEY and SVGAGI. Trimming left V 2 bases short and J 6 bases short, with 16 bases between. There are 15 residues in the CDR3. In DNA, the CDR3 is TGTGCCAGCAGTTACAGGACACCTGGATGGGATGGCTACACCTTC. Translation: CASSYRTPGWDGYTF.